This TCR beta chain was identified during a study of molecular identifiers for immune sequencing clone quantification (dated 2018 in TCRdb). The study in broad terms: In a replicate experiment, RNA from around 20,000 or 100,000 naive CD8 T cells was split into five aliquots, four of which were sequenced. The study was a methods study using CD8 T cells to benchmark molecular-identifier clustering-based TCR repertoire sequencing (MIDCIRS) and TCR RNA copy counting.

What the authors observed across the whole study: A single cell's worth of spiked-in Jurkat TCR RNA was reported detectable even among about a million naive CD8 T cells. Identical TCR molecules sharing a barcode could cause highly expanded clone sizes to be underestimated. When barcode sub-clustering was left out, chimeric consensus sequences inflated TCR diversity, with chimeras reaching as high as 47%. Clones above 20 RNA copies held over 99% of molecules in CMV-specific effector cells but under 1% in naive cells. Modeling indicated approximately 3 TCR RNA copies recovered per cell, compared with about 9.4 by digital PCR, which implies a capture efficiency of approximately 30%. Spiked-in Jurkat TCR RNA (10 copies' worth), which is not part of the donor repertoire, was contained in the naive libraries.

Libraries of naive CD8 T cells were built from anywhere between roughly 17,000 and 1,000,000 sorted cells, with 10%, 30% or 50% of the purified RNA used. Naive CD8 T cells, defined as CD8+CD4-CCR7+CD45RA+, were FACS-sorted into RLT Plus buffer on a BD FACSAria II. Roughly 10 TCR copies' worth of Jurkat RNA were spiked into roughly 18,000-1,000,000 naive CD8 T cell samples to test detection sensitivity. CD8 T cells were enriched using RosetteSep CD8+ T Cell Enrichment Cocktail and Ficoll-Paque, and the enriched cells then underwent ACK red cell lysis. Libraries came from PCR. Sequencing relied on a NextSeq 500. Preparation of bulk TCR libraries followed a previously described approach, with the TCR primers listed in Table S5. Total RNA was purified with the Qiagen AllPrep DNA/RNA kit. Before analysis, reads from multiple sequencing runs of one library were combined. In the paper's pipeline: Reads were retained only if their TCR constant sequence matched exactly, and those retained reads were trimmed to 150 nt and grouped according to their 12-nt molecular barcodes. Reads within each barcode group were sub-clustered using a 15% Levenshtein threshold, and quality-weighted consensus sequences were constructed for each RNA molecule. Non-functional sequences were excluded, and lower-count sequences lying one edit away from another sequence were also excluded. Barcode sub-clusters with fewer than 20% of the maximum read count were removed, based on fitting two negative binomial distributions. TCRdb trimmed public reads at Q25 via fastp, called clones via MiXCR and kept in-frame beta chains. Here each entry gathers all rows of one CDR3 protein and keeps the most common genes and DNA. The V and J calls shown here were made by TCRdb, not taken from the authors' results. The sample data list 85,000 to 100,000 distinct CDR3 sequences, and approximately 25% of these were observed just once. Jointly, the top ten make up approximately 0.91% of the sample.

This clonotype has a count of ten or more. What this receptor recognizes is not known. Qualities for individual bases were not recorded, and no much larger clone is one base off. The trim is 1 base for V and 1 base for J, with a gap of 11 bases between the germline ends. From cysteine to phenylalanine, the CDR3 is 16 amino acids long. Here the CDR3 DNA is all that survives: 48 bases in frame from base 1. From a lookup of the germline V gene, CDR1 and CDR2 are LGHNA and YSLEER. Recombination linked TRBV4-3 to TRBJ2-4; TRBD2 is possibly the D segment (6 matching bases). The receptor's source is a human donor in good health. Some libraries in this study had Jurkat cell RNA spiked in. The sample was naive CD8+ T cells from blood, with Jurkat cell RNA spiked in. This specimen's cell subset or site label, per the study, means: FACS-sorted CD8+CD4-CCR7+CD45RA+ naive T cells. The CDR3 amino acid sequence is: CASSQGDSAAKNIQYF. DNA sequence: TGCGCCAGCAGCCAAGGGGACTCCGCTGCCAAAAACATTCAGTACTTC.